Listed below are T cell receptor beta chains from one sample, sequenced in a study of CD8 T cells in Susac syndrome. TCRdb fed the immunoSEQ multiplex PCR reads into MiXCR, producing one record per CDR3 protein. This table has 180,000 or so distinct CDR3 sequences, roughly 94% appearing once. Input material: CD4+ T cells from PBMCs. These receptor sequences come from a human donor with Susac syndrome. The CDR3 runs from the conserved cysteine through the conserved F or W. Each record gives: CDR3 DNA, CDR3 protein, V gene, D gene, J gene, clone size. A D gene is named only where the DNA matches it firmly. Size tells how often a clone was seen (once, few, many) or the class of an expanded clone, and some rows leave it out.

CDR3nt: TGCGCCAGCAGCCGGGGACAGGGAGACCAGCCCCAGCATTTT
CDR3aa: CASSRGQGDQPQHF
v_gene: TRBV4-1
d_gene: TRBD1
j_gene: TRBJ1-5
abundance: -

CDR3nt: TGTGCCAGCAGCCAAAGACGGGAGGGGGACGAGCAGTACTTC
CDR3aa: CASSQRREGDEQYF
v_gene: TRBV14
d_gene: TRBD2
j_gene: TRBJ2-7
abundance: once

CDR3nt: TGCGCCAGCAGCTTGGGACAGGTAGAGACCCAGTACTTC
CDR3aa: CASSLGQVETQYF
v_gene: TRBV5-1
d_gene: -
j_gene: TRBJ2-5
abundance: -

CDR3nt: TGTGCCAGCAGTGAAGCGCGGGCAGGGCAAGCTTTCTTT
CDR3aa: CASSEARAGQAFF
v_gene: TRBV2
d_gene: -
j_gene: TRBJ1-1
abundance: -

CDR3nt: TGTGCCAGCAGCCTCTTTCCGGGGCTCGGGAGTAATACGCAGTATTTT
CDR3aa: CASSLFPGLGSNTQYF
v_gene: TRBV11-2
d_gene: -
j_gene: TRBJ2-3
abundance: -

CDR3nt: TGCAGTGCTAGACTACAGGGGACAAGCACAGATACGCAGTATTTT
CDR3aa: CSARLQGTSTDTQYF
v_gene: TRBV20-1
d_gene: TRBD1
j_gene: TRBJ2-3
abundance: -

CDR3nt: TGTGCCAGAGCGGATCCGGGACAGGGGGGGCCCGGGGAGCTGTTTTTT
CDR3aa: CARADPGQGGPGELFF
v_gene: TRBV2
d_gene: TRBD1
j_gene: TRBJ2-2
abundance: -

CDR3nt: TGTGCCAGCAGCCCATCCCGAAGAACGGGGTATGAAAAACTGTTTTTT
CDR3aa: CASSPSRRTGYEKLFF
v_gene: TRBV6-1
d_gene: -
j_gene: TRBJ1-4
abundance: once

CDR3nt: TGTGCCAGCAGATCCAACCCGGGACGCTCACAGGGAGGACGGTTTGCTTCAGATACGCAGTATTTT
CDR3aa: CASRSNPGRSQGGRFASDTQYF
v_gene: TRBV28
d_gene: -
j_gene: TRBJ2-3
abundance: -

CDR3nt: TGCGCCAGCAAACTCCAAGAGACCCAGTACTTC
CDR3aa: CASKLQETQYF
v_gene: TRBV10-2
d_gene: -
j_gene: TRBJ2-5
abundance: -

CDR3nt: TGTGCCAGCAGCCAAGGGGTAGCGTCAGGTACGCAGTATTTT
CDR3aa: CASSQGVASGTQYF
v_gene: TRBV3-1
d_gene: -
j_gene: TRBJ2-3
abundance: -

CDR3nt: TGTGCCAGCAGCTTCCCGACAGAGGGGACTGAAGCTTTCTTT
CDR3aa: CASSFPTEGTEAFF
v_gene: TRBV5-6
d_gene: -
j_gene: TRBJ1-1
abundance: -

CDR3nt: TGTGCCAGCGAGCGGGAGGCGAGCACCGGGGAGCTGTTTTTT
CDR3aa: CASEREASTGELFF
v_gene: TRBV6-5
d_gene: TRBD2
j_gene: TRBJ2-2
abundance: -

CDR3nt: TGTGCCAGCAGCACTGACGGCACAGATACGCAGTATTTT
CDR3aa: CASSTDGTDTQYF
v_gene: TRBV7-9
d_gene: -
j_gene: TRBJ2-3
abundance: -

CDR3nt: TGTGCCAGCAGCCAGGGCCCTTATCAGCCCCAGCATTTT
CDR3aa: CASSQGPYQPQHF
v_gene: TRBV3-1
d_gene: -
j_gene: TRBJ1-5
abundance: -

CDR3nt: TGTGCCAGCAGTGAGGCCCCAGGGAAGAAGAACACTGAAGCTTTCTTT
CDR3aa: CASSEAPGKKNTEAFF
v_gene: TRBV25-1
d_gene: -
j_gene: TRBJ1-1
abundance: -

CDR3nt: TGTGCCACGAGAACAGGGGGCGCGATGGAGCAGTACTTC
CDR3aa: CATRTGGAMEQYF
v_gene: TRBV19
d_gene: TRBD1
j_gene: TRBJ2-7
abundance: -